Listed below are T cell receptor beta chains from one sample, sequenced in a study of CD8 T cells in Susac syndrome. TCRdb re-called the immunoSEQ multiplex PCR reads through MiXCR, storing one row per CDR3 protein. This sample has 300,000 to 350,000 distinct CDR3 sequences, with about 90% found just once. Input material: CD4+ T cells from PBMCs. The source of these receptors is a human donor with multiple sclerosis. Each CDR3 is given with its conserved first and last residue. A D gene is named only where the DNA matches it firmly. A clone size is listed for some rows: how often the clone was seen (once, few, many), or a class if it is expanded.

>TRBV12-3/TRBV12-4|.|.|TRBJ2-6
TGTGCCAGCAGTTTACGCCGGGCCTCTGGGGCCAACGTCCTGACTTTC
CASSLRRASGANVLTF
>TRBV9|.|.|TRBJ1-2
TGTGCCAGCAGTCCGCGGGACCTTAGGGGCTACACCTTC
CASSPRDLRGYTF
>TRBV20-1|.|.|TRBJ1-2
TGCAGTGCTAGAGACAACAGGGCCGGCTACACCTTC
CSARDNRAGYTF
>TRBV19|.|.|TRBJ1-2
TGTGCCAGTAGTATAGTACGGACCTCGTATGGCTACACCTTC
CASSIVRTSYGYTF
>TRBV19|.|.|TRBJ2-1
TGTGCCAGTAGTTCCCCCGACAGGTACAATGAGCAGTTCTTC
CASSSPDRYNEQFF
>TRBV4-1|TRBD1|.|TRBJ2-2
TGCGCCAGCAGCGGCCTCCGGGGGACAGGGGTTGGCACCGGGGAGCTGTTTTTT
CASSGLRGTGVGTGELFF
>TRBV19|.|once|TRBJ2-7
TGTGCCAGTAGTCAGATCCCGACAAGCCTAAAGTCGGGCGAGCAGTACTTC
CASSQIPTSLKSGEQYF
>TRBV7-2|.|.|TRBJ1-1
TGTGCCAGCAGCTCTCCGTTCGGAGTGCGGAACACTGAAGCTTTCTTT
CASSSPFGVRNTEAFF
>TRBV19|.|.|TRBJ1-1
TGTGCCAGTAGTATAGGGATCCTGAACACTGAAGCTTTCTTT
CASSIGILNTEAFF
>TRBV6-1|TRBD1|.|TRBJ1-2
TGTGCCAGCACCCCGGGACAGCAAGTCTATGGCTACACCTTC
CASTPGQQVYGYTF
>TRBV5-1|.|once|TRBJ1-1
TGCGCCAGCAGCCCATGGGGGAAAGGCACTGAAGCTTTCTTT
CASSPWGKGTEAFF
>TRBV14|TRBD2|.|TRBJ2-1
TGTGCCAGCAGCCAACTAGGGGGGACTAGCGGGCTCGGCGAGCAGTTCTTC
CASSQLGGTSGLGEQFF
>TRBV14|.|.|TRBJ1-1
TGTGCCAGCAGCCCGGTAGGGAACACTGAAGCTTTCTTT
CASSPVGNTEAFF
>TRBV6-1|TRBD2|.|TRBJ2-4
TGTGCCAGCGGAACGGAGCGCGGGGGGGCCCGAGGTATTCAGTACTTC
CASGTERGGARGIQYF
>TRBV24-1|.|.|TRBJ2-5
TGTGCCACTTCTAAAAACAACCAAGAGACCCAGTACTTC
CATSKNNQETQYF
>TRBV7-3|.|.|TRBJ2-1
TGTGCCAGCAGCCGCACTAGGTGGGGACCGCAGTTCTTC
CASSRTRWGPQFF
>TRBV7-2|.|.|TRBJ2-1
TGTGCCAGCAGCTTAGGCGGCTCTACGGCGGTCGATGAGCAGTTCTTC
CASSLGGSTAVDEQFF
>TRBV7-2|.|.|TRBJ1-2
TGTGCCAGCAGCTGGACGGAGGGCTATGGCTACACCTTC
CASSWTEGYGYTF
>TRBV29-1|.|.|TRBJ1-1
TGCAGCGTTGAAGAGGGAGGCTCCACTGAAGCTTTCTTT
CSVEEGGSTEAFF
>TRBV29-1|.|.|TRBJ2-1
TGCAGCGTTGTAGGACGATCCTACAATGAGCAGTTCTTC
CSVVGRSYNEQFF
>TRBV3-1|TRBD1|.|TRBJ2-1
TGTGCCAGCAGTCGGACAGGGGGAAACAATGAGCAGTTCTTC
CASSRTGGNNEQFF
>TRBV19|TRBD1|.|TRBJ1-5
TGTGCCACCCACCCCCGGGACAGGGGGTTTGGTCAGCCCCAGCATTTT
CATHPRDRGFGQPQHF
>TRBV20-1|.|.|TRBJ1-6
TGCAGTGCTAGAGCGGCTCGGGACTTTAATTCACCCCTCCACTTT
CSARAARDFNSPLHF
>TRBV7-9|.|.|TRBJ2-7
TGTGCCAGCAGCTTAGGGGTAGCGCGCGAGCAGTACTTC
CASSLGVAREQYF
>TRBV7-8|.|once|TRBJ2-5
TGTGCCAGCAGCTTCGGTCCCCGGGCAGGGCCCCAAGAGACCCAGTACTTC
CASSFGPRAGPQETQYF
>TRBV20-1|TRBD2|.|TRBJ2-3
TGCAGTGCTAGACTAGCGGGAAGAGATACGCAGTATTTT
CSARLAGRDTQYF
>TRBV2|.|.|TRBJ1-5
TGTGCCAGCAGTGACAGGGAATGGACCAATCAGCCCCAGCATTTT
CASSDREWTNQPQHF
>TRBV11-1|.|.|TRBJ2-6
TGTGCCAGCAGCTCGATCAGCGGGGACAGAACCTCTGGGGCCAACGTCCTGACTTTC
CASSSISGDRTSGANVLTF
>TRBV12-5|.|.|TRBJ2-3
TGTGCTAGTGGTTCGAGACGGACTCTTAGCACAGATACGCAGTATTTT
CASGSRRTLSTDTQYF
>TRBV6-6|.|.|TRBJ1-5
TGTGCCAGCGGCTCGAGGGTTAGCAATCAGCCCCAGCATTTT
CASGSRVSNQPQHF
>TRBV11-2|.|.|TRBJ2-1
TGTGCCAGCAGCGCAATCCCCGGGCAGCAGTTCTTC
CASSAIPGQQFF
>TRBV5-1|.|.|TRBJ1-1
TGCGCCAGCGCGGCGGGCGGGACATTGAACACTGAAGCTTTCTTT
CASAAGGTLNTEAFF
>TRBV19|.|.|TRBJ1-1
TGTGCCAGTAGGACAGTCGCAAGCCCAGGAGCTTTCTTT
CASRTVASPGAFF
>TRBV7-2|.|.|TRBJ1-5
TGTGCCAGCAGCTTAGACCTCAGTAGCAATCAGCCCCAGCATTTT
CASSLDLSSNQPQHF
>TRBV20-1|.|.|TRBJ1-4
TGCAGTGCTTTGACAGGAGGGGATGAAAAACTGTTTTTT
CSALTGGDEKLFF
>TRBV30|TRBD2|.|TRBJ2-1
TGTGCCTGGAGTAGCGGGAGATACAATGAGCAGTTCTTC
CAWSSGRYNEQFF
>TRBV20-1|TRBD2|.|TRBJ2-1
TGCAGTGCTGCCACCCCCTCGACTAGCGGGGGACCCAGCTCCTACAATGAGCAGTTCTTC
CSAATPSTSGGPSSYNEQFF
>TRBV7-9|TRBD1|.|TRBJ2-2
TGTGCCAGCAATACCGGCGACAGGGGCGGGGAGCTGTTTTTT
CASNTGDRGGELFF
>TRBV18|.|.|TRBJ2-3
TGTGCCAGCTCCTCTTGGCGGGAAAGCACAGATACGCAGTATTTT
CASSSWRESTDTQYF
>TRBV12-3/TRBV12-4|.|.|TRBJ1-5
TGTGCCAGCAGTTTTGAAGGGATTACGGGTCAGCCCCAGCATTTT
CASSFEGITGQPQHF
>TRBV3-1|TRBD2|.|TRBJ2-1
TGTGCCAGCAGCCCCTCTAGAGGTCCGTCTAGCGGGGGCAACTACAATGAGCAGTTCTTC
CASSPSRGPSSGGNYNEQFF
>TRBV20-1|TRBD2|.|TRBJ2-3
TGCAGTGCCTTTCACGGGACTAGTACCGGTACGCAGTATTTT
CSAFHGTSTGTQYF
>TRBV7-9|TRBD2|.|TRBJ2-6
TGTGCCAGCAGCAGACTAGCGGCCTCCTCTGGGGCCAACGTCCTGACTTTC
CASSRLAASSGANVLTF
>TRBV5-1|.|.|TRBJ2-5
TGCGCCAGCAGACTGACAGGCCGGGAGACCCAGTACTTC
CASRLTGRETQYF
>TRBV2|.|.|TRBJ2-3
TGTGCCAGCAGACCCGGGCCTGGGAGTACGCAGTATTTT
CASRPGPGSTQYF
>TRBV7-7|.|once|TRBJ2-3
TGTGCTAGCAGCTTAGGCCCTCCAGGTCCTGGGGCAGATACGCAGTATTTT
CASSLGPPGPGADTQYF
>TRBV5-1|.|.|TRBJ1-1
TGCGCCAGCAGCACCTCAGAGGGCATCAAGGAGGCTTTCTTT
CASSTSEGIKEAFF
>TRBV3-1|.|.|TRBJ2-7
TGTGCCAGCAGCCTCGGGCCAAACCGGCAGTACTTC
CASSLGPNRQYF
>TRBV23-1|TRBD2|.|TRBJ2-2
TGCGCCAGCAGTCAGGCTAGCGGGGGTTGGGGCACCGGGGAGCTGTTTTTT
CASSQASGGWGTGELFF
>TRBV30|.|.|TRBJ2-6
TGTGCCTGGAGTGTACAACTGTCGGGGGCCAACGTCCTGACTTTC
CAWSVQLSGANVLTF
>TRBV20-1|.|.|TRBJ2-5
TGCAGTGCTAGAGGTGGGGGGTACCAAGAGACCCAGTACTTC
CSARGGGYQETQYF
>TRBV20-1|.|.|TRBJ2-1
TGCAGTGCTACCCCGGACAGAACCTACAATGAGCAGTTCTTC
CSATPDRTYNEQFF
>TRBV6-5|.|.|TRBJ2-7
TGTGCCAGCAGTTACTCGACGGAGGGGTTGAAGAAGTACTTC
CASSYSTEGLKKYF
>TRBV29-1|.|.|TRBJ2-2
TGCAGCGTTGGCCCGGGGGCGAACACCGGGGAGCTGTTTTTT
CSVGPGANTGELFF
>TRBV19|TRBD1|.|TRBJ2-7
TGTGCCAGTAGTAGCAGACAGGGCAGGACCTACGAGCAGTACTTC
CASSSRQGRTYEQYF